A single T cell receptor (beta chain) is shown here with its context. It lacks a known antigen. No much larger clone exists at a distance of one base, and base qualities are not known. V and J are truncated by 3 bases and 4 bases respectively, leaving an intervening sequence of 13 bases. The CDR3 starts with the cysteine, ends with the phenylalanine, and has 14 residues. Only the CDR3 region is kept as DNA, spanning 42 bases read in frame from base 1. The germline V gene (reference sequence) gives CDR1 as SGHKS and CDR2 as YYEKEE. The immunoSEQ Assay, a bias-controlled multiplex PCR, was used to amplify TCRbeta CDR3 regions from genomic DNA. In the source study's methods: Nucleated cell counts per sample were estimated from amplification of reference gene primers within the assay. To quantify the absolute abundance of each unique TCRbeta CDR3 rearrangement, sequence reads were collapsed and filtered. Productive Simpson clonality was computed per sample as the square root of Simpson's diversity index over productive rearrangements. TCRdb re-hosts the immuneACCESS table, in-frame sequences only. Its copies lack some clones; in the studies checked, an unresolved V gene accounts for under half of them, and the cause for the rest is not known. That table furnishes V, J and clone size, whereas the DNA furnished D and trimming. The sample table lists more than 400,000 clones, around 90% of them with a count of one. Around 0.6% of the sample rests with the top ten.

In the prospective study, participants were about 18 to 95 years old, resided in 24 geographic areas of the United States, and were enrolled through a virtual design. In the prospective study, participants were assigned to cohorts based on the clinical history participants reported in a screening survey and a study questionnaire. For ImmuneRACE Cohort 3, a participant was defined as recovered based on two consecutive negative NP/OP PCR tests, clearance by a healthcare professional, or resolution of symptoms. In the prospective study, mobile phlebotomists collected whole blood, serum and a nasopharyngeal or oropharyngeal swab from each participant. Participants in the prospective study had the option to provide additional blood draws and questionnaires over a 2-month period. Before DNA extraction, prospective study blood samples were shipped either frozen or at room temperature. This sample is part of a study of blood T cell repertoires in COVID-19 (dated by TCRdb to about 2020). For the study in its entirety: The collaborator samples originated in the United States, Italy and Spain and spanned the acute and convalescent phases of COVID-19. Where HLA class I and class II types were available, the types were taken from metadata supplied by the sample provider, not from assay-based typing. The repertoires were released in a freely available public database meant as a resource for research on the immune response to SARS-CoV-2. Sample metadata almost always included a de-identified subject ID, COVID-19 status, age in years and sex. Deeply sampled blood TCRbeta repertoires from subjects exposed to, actively infected with, or recovered from COVID-19 were included in the dataset. Samples were obtained from the ongoing ImmuneRACE study (first 160 participants) and from about 1,300 subjects provided by 6 global collaborators. The material from the prospective study consisted of cDNA or gDNA derived from T cells, B-cell-depleted T cells, or PBMCs. Overall results and qualifications from the work: How much clinical and demographic metadata was included differed by source and by participant, and the metadata was provided uncurated.

The chain links TRBV5-5 with TRBJ1-2; no D gene is confidently identified. The sequenced material came from PBMCs or T cells enriched from blood (not recorded which). The source is a man aged 18 to 29 who had recovered from COVID-19. The sequenced DNA: TGTGCCAGCAGCTCTACAGCCGCTTCCTATGGCTACACCTTC. It specifies CASSSTAASYGYTF.